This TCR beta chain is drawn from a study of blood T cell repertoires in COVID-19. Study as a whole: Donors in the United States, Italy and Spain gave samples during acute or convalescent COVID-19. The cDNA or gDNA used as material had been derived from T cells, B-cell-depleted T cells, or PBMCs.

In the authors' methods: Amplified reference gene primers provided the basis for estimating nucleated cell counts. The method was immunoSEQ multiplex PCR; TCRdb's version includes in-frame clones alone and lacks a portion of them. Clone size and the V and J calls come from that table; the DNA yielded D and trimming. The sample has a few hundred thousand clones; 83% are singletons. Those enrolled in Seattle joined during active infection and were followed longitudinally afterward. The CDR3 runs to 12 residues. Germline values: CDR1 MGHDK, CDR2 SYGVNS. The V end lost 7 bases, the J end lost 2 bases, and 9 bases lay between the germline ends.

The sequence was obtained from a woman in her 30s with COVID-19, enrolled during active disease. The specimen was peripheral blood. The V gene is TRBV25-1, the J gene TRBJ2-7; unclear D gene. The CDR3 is CASISPTYEQYF. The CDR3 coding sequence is TGTGCCAGCATTTCCCCAACCTACGAGCAGTACTTC.